This entry describes one T cell receptor beta chain. The antigen remains undetermined. This same CDR3 is encoded by further DNA sequences in the sample. V lost 6 bases, J lost 7 bases, and 6 bases lay in between. The CDR3 runs to 9 residues. Germline CDR1 reads SQVTM; CDR2 reads ANQGSEA. This specimen comes from a study of cytomegalovirus exposure and HLA in healthy donors. The study's findings and limits: Later analysis showed most CMV-associated TCR beta chains appearing HLA-restricted.

PCR was performed using 60 Vbeta and 13 Jbeta primers. Profiled with immunoSEQ multiplex PCR; TCRdb holds only in-frame clones, not every one. The repertoire consists of 140,000 or so clones, with about four fifths occurring once and the leading ten covering 4.3%. The receptor comes from a woman in her forties in good health and CMV-seropositive. The chain joins TRBV29-1 to TRBJ1-2, with unresolved D. Sequenced sample: PBMCs. DNA of the CDR3: TGCAGCGTCGGCGGTGGCTACACCTTC. Protein sequence: CSVGGGYTF.